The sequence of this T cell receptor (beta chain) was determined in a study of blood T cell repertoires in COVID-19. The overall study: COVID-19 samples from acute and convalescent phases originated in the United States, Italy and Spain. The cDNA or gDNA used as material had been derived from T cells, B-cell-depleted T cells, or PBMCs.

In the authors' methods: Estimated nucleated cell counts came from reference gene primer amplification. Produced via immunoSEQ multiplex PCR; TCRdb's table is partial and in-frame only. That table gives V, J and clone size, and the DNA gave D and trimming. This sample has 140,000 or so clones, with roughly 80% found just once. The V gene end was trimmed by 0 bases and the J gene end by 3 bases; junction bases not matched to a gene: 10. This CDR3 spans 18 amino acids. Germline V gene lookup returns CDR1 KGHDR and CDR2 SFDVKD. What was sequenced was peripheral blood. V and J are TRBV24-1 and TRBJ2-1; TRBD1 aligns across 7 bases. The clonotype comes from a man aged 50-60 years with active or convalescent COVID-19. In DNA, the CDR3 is TGTGCCACCAGTGATTTGGGGGTCGACAGGGCGGGCTACAATGAGCAGTTCTTC. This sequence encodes CATSDLGVDRAGYNEQFF.